The sequence of this TCR beta chain was determined in a study of OX40 agonist ivuxolimab in advanced cancers. Germline CDR1 reads KGHSH; CDR2 reads LQKENI. The trim removed 0 bases at V and 7 bases at J, leaving 11 bases unmatched. The CDR3 length is 16 residues. Generated by immunoSEQ multiplex PCR, the TCRdb table keeps only in-frame clones and is missing some. Of roughly 100,000 clones listed, about 90% were seen once; the top ten hold about 0.81%. J is TRBJ1-2 and V is TRBV18; 7 nucleotides line up with TRBD1. Sequencing was performed on CD4+ or CD8+ T cells sorted from blood, taken in a trial of the OX40 agonist ivuxolimab. The receptor was isolated from an adult with an advanced solid tumor such as melanoma, head and neck, liver or kidney cancer. The CDR3 DNA follows: TGTGCCAGCTCACCACCCACTACAGGGGTAATAGGTGGCTACACCTTC. Translation: CASSPPTTGVIGGYTF. Full variable domain (rest looked up from reference TRBV18 and TRBJ1-2): NAGVMQNPRHLVRRRGQEARLRCSPMKGHSHVYWYRQLPEEGLKFMVYLQKENIIDESGMPKERFSAEFPKEGPSILRIQQVVRGDSAAYFCASSPPTTGVIGGYTFGSGTRLTVV.